One and the same sample provided the 5 T cell receptor beta chains below, sequenced in a study of PD-1 blockade in classical Hodgkin lymphoma. Sample time point: cycle 4 day 1 (C4D1), after 6 weeks of nivolumab. Every patient was affected by relapse after autologous stem cell transplantation, while exposure to brentuximab vedotin was not uniform. Data came from immunoSEQ multiplex PCR; TCRdb stores just in-frame clones and leaves some out. In the table there are 50,000 to 65,000 clones, less than 95% of which are singletons. This material consisted of peripheral blood mononuclear cells (PBMCs), taken before the fourth cycle of nivolumab. The receptors originated from a human donor with classical Hodgkin lymphoma.

V is TRBV5-6 and J is TRBJ1-5, with TRBD1 identical over 8 bases. V lost 3 bases and J lost 2; bases outside the gene matches: 7. This CDR3 region has 16 residues. The germline V gene encodes CDR1 SGHDT and CDR2 YYEEEE. The CDR3 is CASSYYDRGGNQPQHF. DNA for the CDR3: TGTGCCAGCAGCTACTATGACAGGGGTGGCAATCAGCCCCAGCATTTT.

The chain recombines TRBV29-1 with TRBJ2-1, with 12 bases identical to TRBD1. After removal of 1 base from V and 6 bases from J, the junction contained 4 bases not matched to a gene. The germline CDR1 and CDR2 sequences are SQVTM and ANQGSEA. The CDR3 length is 15 residues. CDR3 residues: CSVEGWDRGPNEQFF. DNA of the CDR3: TGCAGCGTTGAAGGGTGGGACAGGGGGCCCAATGAGCAGTTCTTC.

The chain is built from TRBV19 and TRBJ1-5; TRBD1 is a possible D gene (5 bases). The ends were cut back, 10 bases at V and 0 bases at J, with 19 bases in the middle. CDR1 LNHDA and CDR2 SQIVND come from the germline V gene (reference sequence). The CDR3 totals 16 residues. Written as DNA, the CDR3 is TGTGCCACCCAACCGATGGGACGGTATAGCAATCAGCCCCAGCATTTT. Translation: CATQPMGRYSNQPQHF. Drawing the rest from reference TRBV19 and TRBJ1-5, the complete variable domain is DGGITQSPKYLFRKEGQNVTLSCEQNLNHDAMYWYRQDPGQGLRLIYYSQIVNDFQKGDIAEGYSVSREKKESFPLTVTSAQKNPTAFYLCATQPMGRYSNQPQHFGDGTRLSIL.

The rearrangement links TRBV30 to TRBJ2-5; perhaps D is TRBD1 or TRBD2 (6 bases each). V was shortened by 0 bases and J by 4 bases, with 9 bases between the two germline ends. The CDR3 consists of 13 residues. The germline V gene has CDR1 GTSNPN and CDR2 SVGIG (reference sequence). CDR3 residues: CAWSVGGRETQYF. DNA for the CDR3: TGTGCCTGGAGTGTGGGGGGCAGAGAGACCCAGTACTTC.

The rearrangement links TRBV10-1 to TRBJ1-1; perhaps TRBD1 as D (5 bases). The CDR3 extends over 15 amino acids. CDR1 and CDR2 (germline): WNHNN, SYGVQD (reference sequence). V gave up 6 bases and J gave up 1 base, with 15 bases separating them. CDR3 sequence reads: CASSPAGTANTEAFF. The CDR3 bases are TGCGCCAGCAGCCCTGCCGGGACTGCGAACACTGAAGCTTTCTTT.